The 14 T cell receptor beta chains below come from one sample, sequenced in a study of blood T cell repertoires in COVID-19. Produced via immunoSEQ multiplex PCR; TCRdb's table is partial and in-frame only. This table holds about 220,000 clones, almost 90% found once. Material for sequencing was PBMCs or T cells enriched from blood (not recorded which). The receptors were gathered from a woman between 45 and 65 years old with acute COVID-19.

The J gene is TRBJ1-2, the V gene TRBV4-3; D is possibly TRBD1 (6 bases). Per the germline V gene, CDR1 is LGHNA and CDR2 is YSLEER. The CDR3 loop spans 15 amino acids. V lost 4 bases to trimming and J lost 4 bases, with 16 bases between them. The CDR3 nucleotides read TGCGCCAGCAGCCTCTACAGGGTCCCCTCCTATGGCTACACCTTC. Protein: CASSLYRVPSYGYTF.

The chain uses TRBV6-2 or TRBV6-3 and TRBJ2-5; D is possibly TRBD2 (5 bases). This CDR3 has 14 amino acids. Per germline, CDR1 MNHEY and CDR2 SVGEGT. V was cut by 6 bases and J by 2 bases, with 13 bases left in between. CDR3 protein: CASSPTGLQETQYF. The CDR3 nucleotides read TGTGCCAGCAGCCCGACGGGGTTACAAGAGACCCAGTACTTC.

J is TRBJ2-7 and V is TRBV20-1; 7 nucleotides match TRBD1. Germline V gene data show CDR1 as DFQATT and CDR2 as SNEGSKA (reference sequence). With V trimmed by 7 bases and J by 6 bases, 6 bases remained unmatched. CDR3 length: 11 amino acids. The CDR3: CSGLRGREQYF. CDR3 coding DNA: TGCAGTGGGCTTAGGGGGCGCGAGCAGTACTTC.

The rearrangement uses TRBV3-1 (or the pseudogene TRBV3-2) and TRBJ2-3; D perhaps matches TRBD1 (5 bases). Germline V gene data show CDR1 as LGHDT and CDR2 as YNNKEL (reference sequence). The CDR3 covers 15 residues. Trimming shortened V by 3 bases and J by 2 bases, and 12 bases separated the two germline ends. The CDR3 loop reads CASSHDGQDTDTQYF. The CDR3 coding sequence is TGTGCCAGCAGCCACGACGGACAAGACACAGATACGCAGTATTTT.

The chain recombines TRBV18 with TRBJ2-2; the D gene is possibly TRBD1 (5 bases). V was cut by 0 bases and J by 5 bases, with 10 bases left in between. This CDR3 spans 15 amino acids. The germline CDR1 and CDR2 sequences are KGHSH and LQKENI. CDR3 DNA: TGTGCCAGCTCACCACCCTGGGGCTATACCGGGGAGCTGTTTTTT. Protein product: CASSPPWGYTGELFF.

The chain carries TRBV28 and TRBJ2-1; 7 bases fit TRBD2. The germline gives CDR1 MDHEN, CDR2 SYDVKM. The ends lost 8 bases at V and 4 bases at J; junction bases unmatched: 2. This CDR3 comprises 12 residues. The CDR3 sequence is CASGRGYNEQFF. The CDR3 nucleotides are TGTGCCAGCGGGAGGGGATACAATGAGCAGTTCTTC.

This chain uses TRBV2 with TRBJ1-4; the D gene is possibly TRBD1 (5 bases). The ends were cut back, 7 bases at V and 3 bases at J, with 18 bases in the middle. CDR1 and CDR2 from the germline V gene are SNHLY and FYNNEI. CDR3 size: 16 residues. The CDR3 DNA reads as TGTGCCAGCACTTTCTCCGGAGGGGAGCCTAATGAAAAACTGTTTTTT. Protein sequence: CASTFSGGEPNEKLFF.

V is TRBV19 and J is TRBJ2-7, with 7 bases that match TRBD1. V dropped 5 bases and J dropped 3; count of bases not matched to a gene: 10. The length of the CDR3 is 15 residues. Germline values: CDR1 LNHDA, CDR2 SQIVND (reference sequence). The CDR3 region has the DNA TGTGCCAGTAGTCACCCCCGGGACAGTGGCTACGAGCAGTACTTC. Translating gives CASSHPRDSGYEQYF. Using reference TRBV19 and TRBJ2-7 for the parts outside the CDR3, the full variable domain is DGGITQSPKYLFRKEGQNVTLSCEQNLNHDAMYWYRQDPGQGLRLIYYSQIVNDFQKGDIAEGYSVSREKKESFPLTVTSAQKNPTAFYLCASSHPRDSGYEQYFGPGTRLTVT.

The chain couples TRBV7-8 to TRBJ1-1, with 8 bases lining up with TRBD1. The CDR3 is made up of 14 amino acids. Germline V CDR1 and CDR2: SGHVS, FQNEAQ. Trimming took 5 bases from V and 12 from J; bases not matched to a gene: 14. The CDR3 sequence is CASSLDGQGRRTFF. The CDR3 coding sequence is TGTGCCAGCAGCCTAGACGGACAGGGTAGAAGAACTTTCTTT. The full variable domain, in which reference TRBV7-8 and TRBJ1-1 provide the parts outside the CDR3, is GAGVSQSPRYKVAKRGQDVALRCDPISGHVSLFWYQQALGQGPEFLTYFQNEAQLDKSGLPSDRFFAERPEGSVSTLKIQRTQQEDSAVYLCASSLDGQGRRTFFGQGTRLTVV.

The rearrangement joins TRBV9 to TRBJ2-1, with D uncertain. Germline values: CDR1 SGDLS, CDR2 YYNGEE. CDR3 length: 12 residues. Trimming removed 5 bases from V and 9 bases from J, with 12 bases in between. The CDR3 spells CASSDDSGEQFF. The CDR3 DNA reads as TGTGCCAGCAGTGACGACTCCGGTGAGCAGTTCTTC.

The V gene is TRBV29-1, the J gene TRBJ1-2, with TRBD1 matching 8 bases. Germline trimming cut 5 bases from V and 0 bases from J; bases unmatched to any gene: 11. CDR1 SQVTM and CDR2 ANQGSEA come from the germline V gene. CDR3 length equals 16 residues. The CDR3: CSVQATGEGANYGYTF. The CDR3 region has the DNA TGCAGCGTTCAAGCGACAGGGGAAGGGGCTAACTATGGCTACACCTTC.

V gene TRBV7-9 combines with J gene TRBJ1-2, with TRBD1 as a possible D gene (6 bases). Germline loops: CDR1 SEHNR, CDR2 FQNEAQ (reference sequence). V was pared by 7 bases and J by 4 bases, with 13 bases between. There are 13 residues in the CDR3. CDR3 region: CASNDRLRYGYTF. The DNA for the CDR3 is TGTGCCAGCAACGACAGGTTACGCTATGGCTACACCTTC.

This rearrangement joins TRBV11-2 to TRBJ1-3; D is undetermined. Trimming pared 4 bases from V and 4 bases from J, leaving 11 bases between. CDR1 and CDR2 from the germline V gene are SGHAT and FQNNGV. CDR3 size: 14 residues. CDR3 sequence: CASSSSKSGNTIYF. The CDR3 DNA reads TGTGCCAGCAGCTCATCAAAATCCGGAAACACCATATATTTT. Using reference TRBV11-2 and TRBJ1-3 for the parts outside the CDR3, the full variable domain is EAGVAQSPRYKIIEKRQSVAFWCNPISGHATLYWYQQILGQGPKLLIQFQNNGVVDDSQLPKDRFSAERLKGVDSTLKIQPAKLEDSAVYLCASSSSKSGNTIYFGEGSWLTVV.

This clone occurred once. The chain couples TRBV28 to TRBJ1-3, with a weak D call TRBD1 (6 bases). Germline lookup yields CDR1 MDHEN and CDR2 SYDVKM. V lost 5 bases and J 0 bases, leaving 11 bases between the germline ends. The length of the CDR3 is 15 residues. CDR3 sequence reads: CASSPIQGSGNTIYF. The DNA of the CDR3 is TGTGCCAGCAGTCCAATACAGGGCTCTGGAAACACCATATATTTT.